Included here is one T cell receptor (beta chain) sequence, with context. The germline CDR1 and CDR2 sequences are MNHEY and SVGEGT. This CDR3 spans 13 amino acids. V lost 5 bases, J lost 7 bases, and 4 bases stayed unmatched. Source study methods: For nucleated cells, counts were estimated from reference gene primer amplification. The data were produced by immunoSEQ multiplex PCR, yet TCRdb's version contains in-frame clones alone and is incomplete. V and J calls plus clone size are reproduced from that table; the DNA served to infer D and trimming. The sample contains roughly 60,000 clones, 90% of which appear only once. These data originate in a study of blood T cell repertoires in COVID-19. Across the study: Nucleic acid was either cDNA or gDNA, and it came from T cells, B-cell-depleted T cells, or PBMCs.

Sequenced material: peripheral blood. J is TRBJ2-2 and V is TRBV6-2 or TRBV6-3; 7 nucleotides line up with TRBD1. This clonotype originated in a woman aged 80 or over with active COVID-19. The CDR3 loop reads CASSRQGDGELFF. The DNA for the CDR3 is TGTGCCAGCAGTCGACAGGGCGACGGGGAGCTGTTTTTT.